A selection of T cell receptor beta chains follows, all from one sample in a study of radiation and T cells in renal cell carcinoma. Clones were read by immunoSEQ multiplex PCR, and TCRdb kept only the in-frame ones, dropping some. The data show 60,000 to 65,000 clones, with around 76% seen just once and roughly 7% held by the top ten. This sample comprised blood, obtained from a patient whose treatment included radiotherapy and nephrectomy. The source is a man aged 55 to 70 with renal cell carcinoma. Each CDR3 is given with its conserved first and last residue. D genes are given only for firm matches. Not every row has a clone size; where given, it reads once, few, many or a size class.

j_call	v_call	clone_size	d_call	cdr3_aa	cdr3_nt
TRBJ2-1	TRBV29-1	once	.	CSAPHTGRAYNEQFF	TGCAGCGCACCCCACACAGGGAGAGCCTACAATGAGCAGTTCTTC
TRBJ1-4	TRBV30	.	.	CAWSPGTIQSEKLFF	TGTGCCTGGAGCCCTGGGACAATCCAAAGTGAAAAACTGTTTTTT
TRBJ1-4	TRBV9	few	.	CASSVERDVATNEKLFF	TGTGCCAGCAGCGTAGAAAGGGACGTCGCAACTAATGAAAAACTGTTTTTT
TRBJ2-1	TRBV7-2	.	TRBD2	CASSFTSGNSNEQFF	TGTGCCAGCAGCTTTACTAGCGGGAATAGTAATGAGCAGTTCTTC
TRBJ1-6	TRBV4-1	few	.	CASSQARQGISSPLHF	TGCGCCAGCAGCCAAGCGAGGCAGGGAATCTCTTCACCCCTCCACTTT
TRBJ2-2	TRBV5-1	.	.	CASSFNLNTGELFF	TGCGCCAGCAGCTTTAATTTGAACACCGGGGAGCTGTTTTTT
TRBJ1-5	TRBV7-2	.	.	CASSFRSNQPQHF	TGTGCCAGCAGCTTTCGGAGCAATCAGCCCCAGCATTTT
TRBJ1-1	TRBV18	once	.	CASSRARENTEAFF	TGTGCCAGCTCACGGGCGCGCGAGAACACTGAAGCTTTCTTT
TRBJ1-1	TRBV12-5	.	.	CASGSQGYTEAFF	TGTGCTAGTGGTTCCCAGGGCTACACTGAAGCTTTCTTT
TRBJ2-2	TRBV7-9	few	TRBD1	CASSGDPRQGDRELFF	TGTGCCAGCAGCGGAGATCCGAGACAGGGGGATCGGGAGCTGTTTTTT
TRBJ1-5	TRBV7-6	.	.	CASSLDRSNQPQHF	TGTGCCAGCAGCTTAGACAGAAGCAATCAGCCCCAGCATTTT
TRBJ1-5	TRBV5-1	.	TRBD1	CASSQTGTQPQHF	TGCGCCAGCAGCCAGACAGGGACCCAACCCCAGCATTTT
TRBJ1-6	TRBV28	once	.	CASSLMGRGRSPLHF	TGTGCCAGCAGTTTAATGGGCAGGGGACGTTCACCCCTCCACTTT
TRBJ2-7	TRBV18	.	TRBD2	CASSVRAGEEQYF	TGTGCCAGCTCAGTAAGAGCGGGGGAAGAGCAGTACTTC
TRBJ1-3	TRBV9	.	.	CASSVEGAGNTIYF	TGTGCCAGCAGCGTAGAAGGGGCTGGAAACACCATATATTTT
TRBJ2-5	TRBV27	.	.	CASSWGQTQYF	TGTGCCAGCAGCTGGGGTCAGACCCAGTACTTC
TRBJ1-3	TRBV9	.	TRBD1	CASSPRGGQMDSGNTIYF	TGTGCCAGCAGCCCCAGGGGGGGACAGATGGACTCTGGAAACACCATATATTTT
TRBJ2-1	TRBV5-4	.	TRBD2	CASSPTGTRINEQFF	TGTGCCAGCAGCCCGACCGGGACTAGGATCAATGAGCAGTTCTTC
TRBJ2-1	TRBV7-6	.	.	CASSHLGSSYNEQFF	TGTGCCAGCAGCCACTTAGGGAGCTCCTACAATGAGCAGTTCTTC
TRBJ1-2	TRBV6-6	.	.	CASSYLLTDGYTF	TGTGCCAGCAGTTACCTCCTGACAGACGGCTACACCTTC
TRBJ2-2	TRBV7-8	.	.	CASSLLGVGGLGSNTGELFF	TGTGCCAGCAGCTTACTTGGTGTGGGGGGGCTAGGGTCGAACACCGGGGAGCTGTTTTTT
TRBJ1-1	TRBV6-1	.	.	CASSEAGELTEAFF	TGTGCCAGCAGTGAAGCAGGGGAGTTAACTGAAGCTTTCTTT
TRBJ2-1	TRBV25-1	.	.	CASRTAAAYNEQFF	TGTGCCAGCAGGACTGCCGCCGCCTACAATGAGCAGTTCTTC
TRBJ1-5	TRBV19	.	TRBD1	CASSMGTGGNQPQHF	TGTGCCAGTAGTATGGGGACAGGGGGCAATCAGCCCCAGCATTTT
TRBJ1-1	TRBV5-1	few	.	CASSLGVMNTEAFF	TGCGCCAGCAGCTTGGGAGTCATGAACACTGAAGCTTTCTTT
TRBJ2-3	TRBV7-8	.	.	CASSLVGGLGTDTQYF	TGTGCCAGCAGCTTGGTAGGCGGGTTGGGCACAGATACGCAGTATTTT
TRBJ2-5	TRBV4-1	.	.	CASSQGERAQETQYF	TGCGCCAGCAGCCAAGGAGAAAGGGCCCAGGAGACCCAGTACTTC
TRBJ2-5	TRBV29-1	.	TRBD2	CSVGAGGPSETQYF	TGCAGCGTTGGGGCGGGAGGACCCTCAGAGACCCAGTACTTC
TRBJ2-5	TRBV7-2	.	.	CASSLRGGLGSGPQYF	TGTGCCAGCAGCTTGAGAGGAGGATTGGGCTCGGGGCCCCAGTACTTC
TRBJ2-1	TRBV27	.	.	CASSSSRGIAGTNEQFF	TGTGCCAGCAGTTCGAGCAGGGGGATAGCGGGGACAAATGAGCAGTTCTTC
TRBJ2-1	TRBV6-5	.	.	CASSAWEVGHNEQFF	TGTGCCAGCAGTGCCTGGGAGGTCGGGCACAATGAGCAGTTCTTC
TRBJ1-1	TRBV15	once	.	CATSRDRADKGNTEAFF	TGTGCCACCAGCAGAGATCGGGCAGATAAAGGAAACACTGAAGCTTTCTTT
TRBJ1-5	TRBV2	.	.	CASIELPNQPQHF	TGTGCCAGCATTGAACTACCCAATCAGCCCCAGCATTTT
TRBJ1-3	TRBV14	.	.	CASGWGNTIYF	TGTGCCAGCGGATGGGGAAACACCATATATTTT
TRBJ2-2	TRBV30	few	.	CAWSPLGVEDTGELFF	TGTGCCTGGAGCCCTTTGGGTGTCGAGGACACCGGGGAGCTGTTTTTT
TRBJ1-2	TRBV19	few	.	CASSNLRTNGYTF	TGTGCCAGTAGTAACCTCAGGACCAATGGCTACACCTTC
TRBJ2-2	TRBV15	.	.	CATSIRGGELFF	TGTGCCACCAGCATCAGAGGGGGGGAGCTGTTTTTT
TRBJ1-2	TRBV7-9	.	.	CASGAGDYGYTF	TGTGCCAGCGGGGCAGGGGACTATGGCTACACCTTC
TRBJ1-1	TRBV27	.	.	CASSLQEGTEAFF	TGTGCCAGCAGTTTACAGGAGGGCACTGAAGCTTTCTTT